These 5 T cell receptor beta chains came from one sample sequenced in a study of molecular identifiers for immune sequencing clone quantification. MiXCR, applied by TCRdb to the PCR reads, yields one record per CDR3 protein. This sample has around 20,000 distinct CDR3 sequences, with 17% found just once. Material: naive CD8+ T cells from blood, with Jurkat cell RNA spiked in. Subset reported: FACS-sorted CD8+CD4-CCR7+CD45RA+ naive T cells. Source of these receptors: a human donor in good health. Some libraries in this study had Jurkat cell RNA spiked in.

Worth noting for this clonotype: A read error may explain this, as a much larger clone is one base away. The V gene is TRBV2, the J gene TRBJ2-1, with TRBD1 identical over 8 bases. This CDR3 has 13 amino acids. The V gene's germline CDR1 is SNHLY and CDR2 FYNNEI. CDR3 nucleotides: TGTGCCAGCAAATGGCAGGGGGCAAATGAGCTGTTCTTC. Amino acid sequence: CASKWQGANELFF.

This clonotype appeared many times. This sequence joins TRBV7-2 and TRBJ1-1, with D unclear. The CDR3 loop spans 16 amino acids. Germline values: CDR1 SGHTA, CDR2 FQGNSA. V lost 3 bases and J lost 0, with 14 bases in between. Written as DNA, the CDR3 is TGTGCCAGCAGCTTTCTCTGGACGGTGATGAACACTGAAGCTTTCTTT. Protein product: CASSFLWTVMNTEAFF.

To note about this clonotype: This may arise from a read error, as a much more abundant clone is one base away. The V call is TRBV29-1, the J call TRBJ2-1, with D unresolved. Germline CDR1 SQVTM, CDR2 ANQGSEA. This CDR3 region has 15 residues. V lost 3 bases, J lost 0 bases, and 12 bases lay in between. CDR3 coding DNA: TGCAGCGTTGATTCAGAGGAGAGCTCCTACAATGAGCAGTTCTTC. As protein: CSVDSEESSYNEQFF.

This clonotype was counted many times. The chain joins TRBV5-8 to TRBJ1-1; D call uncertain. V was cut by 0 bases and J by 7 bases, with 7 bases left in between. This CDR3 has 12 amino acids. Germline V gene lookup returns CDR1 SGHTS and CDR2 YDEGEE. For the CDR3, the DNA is TGTGCCAGCAGCTTGGTGCAGAATGAAGCTTTCTTT. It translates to CASSLVQNEAFF.

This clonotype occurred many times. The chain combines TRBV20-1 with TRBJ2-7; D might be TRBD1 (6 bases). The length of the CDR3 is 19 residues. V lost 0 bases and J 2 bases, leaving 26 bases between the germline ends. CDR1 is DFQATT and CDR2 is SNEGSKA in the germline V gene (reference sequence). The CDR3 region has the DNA TGCAGTGCTAGAGATGGGCCCCCCGGGACAAGCCCTAGGCCCTACGAGCAGTACTTC. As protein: CSARDGPPGTSPRPYEQYF.